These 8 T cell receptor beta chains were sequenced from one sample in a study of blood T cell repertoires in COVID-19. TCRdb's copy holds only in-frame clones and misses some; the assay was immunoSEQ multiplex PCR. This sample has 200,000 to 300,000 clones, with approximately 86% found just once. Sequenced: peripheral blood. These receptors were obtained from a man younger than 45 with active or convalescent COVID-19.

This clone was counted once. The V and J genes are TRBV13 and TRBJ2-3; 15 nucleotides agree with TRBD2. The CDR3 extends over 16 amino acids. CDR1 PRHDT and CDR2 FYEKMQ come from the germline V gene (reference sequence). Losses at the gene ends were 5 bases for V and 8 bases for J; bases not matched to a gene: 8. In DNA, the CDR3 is TGTGCCAGCAGCCGGTGGACTAGCGGGGGGGCAAGTACGCAGTATTTT. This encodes CASSRWTSGGASTQYF.

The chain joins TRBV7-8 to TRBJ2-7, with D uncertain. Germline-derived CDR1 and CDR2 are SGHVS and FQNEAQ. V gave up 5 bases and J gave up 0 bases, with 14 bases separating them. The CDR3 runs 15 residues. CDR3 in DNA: TGTGCCAGCAGCCCCCGGCGGTTTACCTCCTACGAGCAGTACTTC. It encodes CASSPRRFTSYEQYF.

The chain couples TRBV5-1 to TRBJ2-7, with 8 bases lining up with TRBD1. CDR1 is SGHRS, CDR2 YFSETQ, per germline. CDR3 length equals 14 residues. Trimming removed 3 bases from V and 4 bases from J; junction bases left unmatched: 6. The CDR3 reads CASSSRQGLYEQYF. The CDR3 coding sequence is TGCGCCAGCAGCTCGCGACAGGGGTTATACGAGCAGTACTTC.

The chain's CDR3 is CASTHSGGSLNEQFF. The DNA for the CDR3 is TGTGCCAGCACCCATAGCGGGGGAAGCCTTAATGAGCAGTTCTTC. This rearrangement joins TRBV6-6 to TRBJ2-1; 9 nucleotides agree with TRBD2. CDR1 and CDR2 from the germline V gene are MNHNY and SVGAGI (reference sequence). The CDR3 runs 15 residues. The ends lost 7 bases at V and 7 bases at J; junction bases unmatched: 11.

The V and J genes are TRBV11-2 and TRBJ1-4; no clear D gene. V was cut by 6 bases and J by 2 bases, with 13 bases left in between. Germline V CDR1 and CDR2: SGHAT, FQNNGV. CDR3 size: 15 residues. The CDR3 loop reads CASSKTGNTNEKLFF. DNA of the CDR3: TGTGCCAGCAGTAAAACGGGGAACACTAATGAAAAACTGTTTTTT.

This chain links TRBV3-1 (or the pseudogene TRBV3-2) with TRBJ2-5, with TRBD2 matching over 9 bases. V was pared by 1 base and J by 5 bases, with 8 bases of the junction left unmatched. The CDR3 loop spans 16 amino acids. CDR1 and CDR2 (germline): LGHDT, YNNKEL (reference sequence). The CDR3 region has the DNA TGTGCCAGCAGCCAAGTAGTAGCGGGGGCAGGGGAGACCCAGTACTTC. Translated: CASSQVVAGAGETQYF.

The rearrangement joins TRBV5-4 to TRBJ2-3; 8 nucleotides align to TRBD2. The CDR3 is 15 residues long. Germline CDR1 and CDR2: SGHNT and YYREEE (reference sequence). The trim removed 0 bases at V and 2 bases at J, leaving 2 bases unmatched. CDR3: CASSLGGGPTDTQYF. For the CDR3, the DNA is TGTGCCAGCAGCTTGGGCGGGGGGCCCACAGATACGCAGTATTTT.

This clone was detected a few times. Here the CDR3 DNA reads TGTGCCACATGGGGAGACAGGGATAGCAATCAGCCCCAGCATTTT. Translating it yields CATWGDRDSNQPQHF. This chain links TRBV19 with TRBJ1-5; 7 bases fit TRBD1. The ends lost 10 bases at V and 0 bases at J; junction bases unmatched: 9. Per germline, CDR1 LNHDA and CDR2 SQIVND (reference sequence). CDR3 length equals 15 residues.